These 5 T cell receptor beta chains came from one sample sequenced in a study of shared clonotypes between healthy human individuals. Produced via immunoSEQ multiplex PCR; TCRdb's table is partial and in-frame only. Here the sample spans around 1.6 million clones, 98% being singletons. The sample consisted of naive CD4+ T cells sorted from blood. Noted subset: CD45RA+ positively selected. These TCRs come from a man aged 30 to 39 in good health.

This chain connects TRBV11-2 to TRBJ2-7; a possible D gene is TRBD2 (5 bases). Trimming took off 0 bases at V and 2 bases at J, with 11 bases between the two ends. The CDR3 is made up of 15 amino acids. Per germline, CDR1 SGHAT and CDR2 FQNNGV. CDR3 sequence: CASSLEGGRAYEQYF. The CDR3 DNA reads TGTGCCAGCAGCTTAGAGGGTGGGAGAGCCTACGAGCAGTACTTC.

The chain recombines TRBV7-8 with TRBJ2-2; possibly TRBD1 for D (5 bases). The CDR3 consists of 15 residues. The V end lost 2 bases, the J end lost 4 bases, and 11 bases lay between the germline ends. Germline loops: CDR1 SGHVS, CDR2 FQNEAQ. This CDR3 reads CASSLLSRGTGELFF. CDR3 nucleotides: TGTGCCAGCAGCTTATTGAGTAGGGGCACCGGGGAGCTGTTTTTT. Combining the CDR3 with reference TRBV7-8 and TRBJ2-2 gives the whole variable domain GAGVSQSPRYKVAKRGQDVALRCDPISGHVSLFWYQQALGQGPEFLTYFQNEAQLDKSGLPSDRFFAERPEGSVSTLKIQRTQQEDSAVYLCASSLLSRGTGELFFGEGSRLTVL.

V and J are TRBV6-5 and TRBJ2-7, with D maybe TRBD1 (5 bases). CDR1 is MNHEY, CDR2 SVGAGI, per germline. V was pared by 10 bases and J by 2 bases, with 18 bases between. The CDR3 spans 14 residues. The CDR3 DNA is TGTGCCACCCGCTCCCCGGACACAACCTACGAGCAGTACTTC. The encoded protein is CATRSPDTTYEQYF.

The gene calls are TRBV6-6 and TRBJ2-7; 8 nucleotides align to TRBD2. Germline values: CDR1 MNHNY, CDR2 SVGAGI (reference sequence). The CDR3 totals 14 residues. The V and J ends lost 2 bases and 5 bases, in that order; junction bases with no gene match: 5. CDR3 region: CASSYRTSGHEQYF. CDR3 nucleotide sequence: TGTGCCAGCAGTTACCGAACTAGCGGCCACGAGCAGTACTTC.

The chain couples TRBV5-1 to TRBJ2-1; D not resolved. Germline V gives CDR1 SGHRS, CDR2 YFSETQ. The CDR3 has 14 amino acids. The V gene lost 1 base and the J gene lost 6 bases, with 11 bases spanning the gap. The CDR3 DNA is TGCGCCAGCAGCTTGCGGTCTAACCCCAATGAGCAGTTCTTC. This encodes CASSLRSNPNEQFF.